Below are 26 T cell receptor beta chains sequenced from a single sample in a study of identical twins. TCRdb ran MiXCR on the 5' RACE reads and lists one entry per CDR3 protein. This table has 1.5 million or so distinct CDR3 sequences, roughly a third appearing once. Sequenced material: cord blood. The receptors originated from a newborn girl in good health.

This clonotype was counted only a few times. V is TRBV5-1 and J is TRBJ2-7, with D unclear. The CDR3 loop spans 18 amino acids. CDR1 is SGHRS and CDR2 is YFSETQ in the germline V gene. V was clipped by 0 bases and J by 0 bases, with 19 bases between them. As DNA, the CDR3 is TGCGCCAGCAGCTTGGCATACTCACCGCGTTTAACCTCCTACGAGCAGTACTTC. This sequence encodes CASSLAYSPRLTSYEQYF.

V usage is TRBV20-1 and J usage is TRBJ2-1; 7 bases are shared with TRBD1. Germline-derived CDR1 and CDR2 are DFQATT and SNEGSKA (reference sequence). Germline trimming cut 6 bases from V and 13 bases from J; bases unmatched to any gene: 15. The length of the CDR3 is 13 residues. CDR3 coding DNA: TGCAGTGCCTTTAGACAGGGCCAAGAGACCCAGTTCTTC. Its translation is CSAFRQGQETQFF.

The chain has TRBV5-1 and TRBJ2-1; tentatively, D is TRBD2 (6 bases). The CDR3 is 14 amino acids. Germline values: CDR1 SGHRS, CDR2 YFSETQ. Trimming pared 1 base from V and 4 bases from J, leaving 9 bases between. CDR3 residues: CASSLSREYNEQFF. The CDR3 DNA follows: TGCGCCAGCAGCTTGTCCCGGGAGTACAATGAGCAGTTCTTC.

The V gene is TRBV20-1, the J gene TRBJ2-3, with 9 bases aligning to TRBD2. The CDR3 is 17 residues long. Per the germline V gene, CDR1 is DFQATT and CDR2 is SNEGSKA (reference sequence). V shed 6 bases, J shed 0 bases, and the junction held 13 bases outside the gene matches. Here the CDR3 reads CSAQHTSSGASTDTQYF. CDR3 in DNA: TGCAGTGCGCAACATACCTCTAGCGGGGCTAGCACAGATACGCAGTATTTT.

In its sample, this clonotype was seen a few times. V gene TRBV11-2 combines with J gene TRBJ1-2; D is uncertain. This CDR3 contains 18 residues. Deletions cut 5 bases from V and 2 bases from J, with 24 bases between. Germline V gene lookup returns CDR1 SGHAT and CDR2 FQNNGV. The CDR3 nucleotides read TGTGCCAGCAGCCCAAAAGTCCACGCCAGCCTCAAAAACTATGGCTACACCTTC. Its protein is CASSPKVHASLKNYGYTF.

The V gene is TRBV2, the J gene TRBJ1-2, with D hard to call. The CDR3 runs 11 residues. In germline, CDR1 is SNHLY, CDR2 FYNNEI. V shed 1 base and J shed 12 bases, with 9 bases lying between them. The CDR3 protein is CASSEGPGDTF. The CDR3 DNA reads TGTGCCAGCAGTGAAGGGCCAGGCGACACCTTC.

The sample holds a few counts of this clonotype. This rearrangement joins TRBV6-2 or TRBV6-3 to TRBJ1-2; perhaps TRBD1 as D (6 bases). V lost 5 bases and J lost 5, with 12 bases in between. The CDR3 sequence is 13 residues long. Per the germline V gene, CDR1 is MNHEY and CDR2 is SVGEGT. The CDR3 region has the DNA TGTGCCAGCAGTACCTACAGGGAGTATGGCTACACCTTC. Residues: CASSTYREYGYTF.

CDR3 sequence (DNA): TGTGCCTGTCCAAAAGTTGTGGGGCGAAGCATTTCCACAGAGACCCAGTACTTC. This encodes CACPKVVGRSISTETQYF. The V gene is TRBV30, the J gene TRBJ2-4; TRBD1 might be the D (5 bases). The DNA end is a closer match to TRBJ2-5, so the J assignment may be wrong. Germline V gives CDR1 GTSNPN, CDR2 SVGIG (reference sequence). The CDR3 runs to 18 residues.

This clonotype showed up many times. The chain recombines TRBV7-2 with TRBJ2-5; no clear D. The CDR3 has 12 amino acids. Germline CDR1 and CDR2: SGHTA and FQGNSA. Trimming removed 4 bases at V and 4 bases at J, with 7 bases between. This chain's CDR3 is CASSSRRETQYF. The DNA for the CDR3 is TGTGCCAGCAGCTCCAGACGAGAGACCCAGTACTTC.

The chain has TRBV5-1 and TRBJ2-5; 13 bases are shared with TRBD2. There are 15 residues in the CDR3. The junction had 9 bases not matched to a gene; V was cut back by 2 bases and J by 11 bases. CDR1 and CDR2 (germline): SGHRS, YFSETQ. The chain's CDR3 is CASSFTSGGVVEQYF. CDR3 DNA: TGCGCCAGCAGCTTTACTAGCGGGGGGGTAGTTGAGCAGTACTTC.

The chain employs TRBV20-1 and TRBJ2-4, with D possibly matching TRBD1 (6 bases). The DNA end is more similar to TRBJ2-7, so the J call may be wrong. Germline lookup yields CDR1 DFQATT and CDR2 SNEGSKA (reference sequence). This CDR3 spans 13 amino acids. DNA of the CDR3: TGCAGTGCTATAAACAGGGTGAATCCCGAGCAGTACTTC. This encodes CSAINRVNPEQYF.

Comments on this clonotype: With a much larger clone just one base away, this may be a read error. The CDR3 reads CGVEAGGPYNEQFF. The CDR3 bases are TGCGGCGTTGAGGCGGGAGGTCCCTACAATGAGCAGTTCTTC. The genes are TRBV29-1 and TRBJ2-1; 8 bases align to TRBD2. Germline-derived CDR1 and CDR2 are SQVTM and ANQGSEA. The CDR3 contains 14 residues.

This clonotype appeared a few times. The chain links TRBV4-1 to TRBJ1-2; D gene unclear. V shed 0 bases and J shed 4 bases, with 12 bases lying between them. The germline V gene encodes CDR1 MGHRA and CDR2 YSYEKL. This CDR3 comprises 15 residues. The CDR3 protein is CASSQDRDLTYGYTF. The CDR3 region has the DNA TGCGCCAGCAGCCAAGATAGGGATTTAACCTATGGCTACACCTTC.

A few counts support this clonotype. The chain joins TRBV20-1 to TRBJ2-5, with 9 bases matching TRBD2. Germline lookup yields CDR1 DFQATT and CDR2 SNEGSKA (reference sequence). V lost 5 bases, J lost 11 bases, and 3 bases stayed unmatched. CDR3 length: 10 amino acids. The chain's CDR3 is CSAEREEQYF. CDR3 DNA: TGCAGTGCTGAGCGGGAGGAGCAGTACTTC.

Regarding this clonotype: This sequence may be a read error, since a much larger clone differs from it by one base. The chain carries TRBV9 and TRBJ2-5; 9 bases fit TRBD1. Gene TRBJ2-1 matches the end of the DNA better, so the J call may be wrong. Germline V lookup: CDR1 SGDLS, CDR2 YYNGEE. This CDR3 region has 13 residues. The DNA of the CDR3 is TGTGCCAGCAGCGTGGACAGGGGAGAGACCCAGTTCTTC. Protein product: CASSVDRGETQFF.

The chain combines TRBV5-5 with TRBJ2-7; no definite D call. V shed 3 bases and J shed 2 bases, with 12 bases lying between them. The CDR3 contains 14 residues. Germline V gene lookup returns CDR1 SGHKS and CDR2 YYEKEE (reference sequence). CDR3 bases: TGTGCCAGCAGCTCCGGGTCGGTAACCTACGAGCAGTACTTC. Protein sequence: CASSSGSVTYEQYF.

The genes are TRBV20-1 and TRBJ1-5, with D possibly matching TRBD1 (6 bases). The CDR3 covers 13 residues. V dropped 5 bases and J dropped 6 bases, with 14 bases sitting between them. Germline loops: CDR1 DFQATT, CDR2 SNEGSKA (reference sequence). CDR3 bases: TGCAGTGCTTCCCTTACAGGGACTCAGCCCCAGCATTTT. Its translation: CSASLTGTQPQHF.

This chain uses TRBV6-1 with TRBJ1-2, with 7 nucleotides matching TRBD1. The length of the CDR3 is 16 residues. Looked up from germline, CDR1 is MNHNS and CDR2 is SASEGT. With V trimmed by 4 bases and J by 4 bases, 12 bases remained unmatched. Written as DNA, the CDR3 is TGTGCCAGCAGTGGACAAATTCCCGGGACAGCCTATGGCTACACCTTC. Its protein product is CASSGQIPGTAYGYTF.

In this sample, this clonotype turned up a few times. The CDR3 loop reads CSARDPSGGLYEQYF. As DNA, the CDR3 is TGCAGTGCTAGAGATCCTAGCGGGGGCCTCTACGAGCAGTACTTC. The chain combines TRBV20-1 with TRBJ2-7; 10 bases are a match to TRBD2. The junction had 5 bases not matched to a gene; V was cut back by 0 bases and J by 3 bases. The CDR3 extends over 15 amino acids. The germline gives CDR1 DFQATT, CDR2 SNEGSKA (reference sequence).

The rearrangement links TRBV3-1 to TRBJ2-3; the match to TRBD2 covers 9 bases. With V trimmed by 1 base and J by 0 bases, 8 bases remained unmatched. The CDR3 totals 18 residues. Per germline, CDR1 LGHDT and CDR2 YNNKEL (reference sequence). This chain's CDR3 is CASSQGSGAGGSTDTQYF. The CDR3 DNA reads as TGTGCCAGCAGCCAAGGATCAGGTGCGGGAGGGAGCACAGATACGCAGTATTTT.

V gene TRBV25-1 combines with J gene TRBJ1-2; D remains ambiguous. Germline CDR1 MGHDK, CDR2 SYGVNS. This CDR3 has 15 amino acids. V lost 3 bases to trimming and J lost 4 bases, with 15 bases between them. The CDR3 DNA reads TGTGCCAGCAGTGACGTAAATGGAGGGATCTATGGCTACACCTTC. This translates into CASSDVNGGIYGYTF.

This sequence joins TRBV6-1 and TRBJ2-5; 11 bases fit TRBD2. Germline V gene lookup returns CDR1 MNHNS and CDR2 SASEGT. The CDR3 has 18 amino acids. J lost 4 bases, V lost 6 bases, and 16 bases had no gene match. As DNA, the CDR3 is TGTGCCAGCAGCAACGGGGGACTAGCGGCCCGGTCGAGAGAGACCCAGTACTTC. The encoded protein is CASSNGGLAARSRETQYF.

The chain uses TRBV5-1 and TRBJ2-7; 7 nucleotides agree with TRBD1. V gave up 6 bases and J gave up 5 bases; unmatched junction bases: 5. The CDR3 consists of 12 residues. CDR1 is SGHRS, CDR2 YFSETQ, per germline. The DNA of the CDR3 is TGCGCCAGCACCGACAGGGACGACGAGCAGTACTTC. Translating it yields CASTDRDDEQYF.

Ten or more counts support this clonotype. The V gene is TRBV12-3 or TRBV12-4, the J gene TRBJ2-7, with 11 bases identical to TRBD1. The length of the CDR3 is 15 residues. Losses at the gene ends were 4 bases for V and 2 bases for J; bases not matched to a gene: 4. The CDR3 region is CASSSPGQGAYEQYF. CDR3 DNA: TGTGCCAGCAGTTCCCCGGGACAGGGGGCCTACGAGCAGTACTTC.

The J gene is TRBJ2-7, the V gene TRBV7-2; no clear D gene. Trimming pared 3 bases from V and 3 bases from J, leaving 9 bases between. Per germline, CDR1 SGHTA and CDR2 FQGNSA. The CDR3 runs to 13 residues. The CDR3 region is CASSFRADYEQYF. In DNA, the CDR3 is TGTGCCAGCAGCTTCCGGGCCGACTACGAGCAGTACTTC.

This chain links TRBV3-1 with TRBJ1-1, with D tentatively TRBD1 (5 bases). Germline V gives CDR1 LGHDT, CDR2 YNNKEL (reference sequence). The CDR3 consists of 15 residues. Trimming pared 4 bases from V and 4 bases from J, leaving 16 bases between. CDR3: CASSRDSGSTTEAFF. In nucleotides, the CDR3 is TGTGCCAGCAGCCGAGACTCAGGGTCGACCACTGAAGCTTTCTTT. Full variable domain (rest looked up from reference TRBV3-1 and TRBJ1-1): DTAVSQTPKYLVTQMGNDKSIKCEQNLGHDTMYWYKQDSKKFLKIMFSYNNKELIINETVPNRFSPKSPDKAHLNLHINSLELGDSAVYFCASSRDSGSTTEAFFGQGTRLTVV.